These 2 T cell receptor beta chains came from one sample sequenced in a study of blood T cell repertoires in COVID-19. The assay was immunoSEQ multiplex PCR, and TCRdb's table has in-frame clones only and misses some. The sample has roughly 220,000 clones; around 83% are singletons. Material for sequencing was PBMCs or T cells enriched from blood (not recorded which). These receptor sequences come from a woman in her thirties or forties who had recovered from COVID-19.

The chain uses TRBV5-1 and TRBJ2-3; TRBD2 matches at 8 bases. The CDR3 is 15 residues long. The trim removed 0 bases at V and 6 bases at J, leaving 6 bases unmatched. Looked up from germline, CDR1 is SGHRS and CDR2 is YFSETQ. CDR3 region: CASSLGAGGTDTQYF. CDR3 coding DNA: TGCGCCAGCAGCTTGGGTGCGGGAGGAACTGATACGCAGTATTTT.

Here the CDR3 DNA reads TGTGCCAGCTCAGAACAGGGGCGGGACACTGAAGCTTTCTTT. It encodes CASSEQGRDTEAFF. This chain uses TRBV18 with TRBJ1-1; TRBD1 matches 7 bases. The CDR3 is made up of 14 amino acids. Losses at the gene ends were 5 bases for V and 3 bases for J; bases not matched to a gene: 6. Germline-derived CDR1 and CDR2 are KGHSH and LQKENI.